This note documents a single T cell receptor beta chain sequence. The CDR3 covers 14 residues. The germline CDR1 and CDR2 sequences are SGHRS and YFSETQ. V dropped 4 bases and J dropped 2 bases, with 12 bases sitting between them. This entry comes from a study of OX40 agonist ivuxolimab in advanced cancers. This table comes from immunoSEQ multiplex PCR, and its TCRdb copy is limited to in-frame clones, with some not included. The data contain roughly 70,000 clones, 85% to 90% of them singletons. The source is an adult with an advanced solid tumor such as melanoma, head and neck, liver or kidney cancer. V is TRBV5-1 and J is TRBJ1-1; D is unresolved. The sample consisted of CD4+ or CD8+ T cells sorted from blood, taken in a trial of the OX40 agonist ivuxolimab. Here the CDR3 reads CASSTVGRNTEAFF. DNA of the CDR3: TGCGCCAGCAGCACGGTAGGCCGAAACACTGAAGCTTTCTTT. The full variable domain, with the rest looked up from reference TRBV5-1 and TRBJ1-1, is KAGVTQTPRYLIKTRGQQVTLSCSPISGHRSVSWYQQTPGQGLQFLFEYFSETQRNKGNFPGRFSGRQFSNSRSEMNVSTLELGDSALYLCASSTVGRNTEAFFGQGTRLTVV.